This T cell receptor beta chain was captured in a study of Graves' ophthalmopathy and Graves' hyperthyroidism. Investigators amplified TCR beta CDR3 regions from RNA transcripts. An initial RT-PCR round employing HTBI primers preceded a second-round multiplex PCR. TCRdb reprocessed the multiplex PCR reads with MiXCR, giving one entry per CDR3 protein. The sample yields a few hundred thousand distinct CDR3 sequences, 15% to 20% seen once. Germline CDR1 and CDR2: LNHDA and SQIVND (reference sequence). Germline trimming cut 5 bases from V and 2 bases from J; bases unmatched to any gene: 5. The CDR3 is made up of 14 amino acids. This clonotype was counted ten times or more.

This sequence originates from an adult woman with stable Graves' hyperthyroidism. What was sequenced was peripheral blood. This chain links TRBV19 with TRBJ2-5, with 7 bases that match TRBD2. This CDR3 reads CASSLLADQETQYF. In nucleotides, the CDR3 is TGTGCCAGTAGTCTCCTAGCGGATCAAGAGACCCAGTACTTC.